This TCR beta chain was found in a study of T cell responses to AZD1222 COVID-19 vaccine. The CDR3 is 18 residues long. V lost 5 bases to trimming and J lost 2 bases; unmatched junction nucleotides: 15. Germline V lookup: CDR1 LNHDA, CDR2 SQIVND (reference sequence). The method was immunoSEQ multiplex PCR; TCRdb's version includes in-frame clones alone and lacks a portion of them. This sample has about 95,000 clones, with less than 90% found just once. V is TRBV19 and J is TRBJ2-1; 7 bases match TRBD1. The sequencing used peripheral blood, collected on day 0 of AZD1222 vaccination. The receptor was derived from an adult in good health. In nucleotides, the CDR3 is TGTGCCAGTAGTCCGGTTAGGGGAAAGGGGGCAGCCTACAATGAGCAGTTCTTC. The encoded protein is CASSPVRGKGAAYNEQFF. The entire variable domain, with the rest obtained from reference TRBV19 and TRBJ2-1, is as follows: DGGITQSPKYLFRKEGQNVTLSCEQNLNHDAMYWYRQDPGQGLRLIYYSQIVNDFQKGDIAEGYSVSREKKESFPLTVTSAQKNPTAFYLCASSPVRGKGAAYNEQFFGPGTRLTVL.